These 24 T cell receptor beta chains were sequenced from one sample in a study of CXCR3-negative and CXCR3-positive naive CD8 T cells. Findings and caveats of the study: For CXCR3-positive naive cells, TRB CDR3s were more hydrophobic than those of CXCR3-negative naive cells.

UMI-labeled 5' RACE TRB cDNA libraries were prepared from the cells. TCRdb processed the 5' RACE reads again and assigns one entry to each CDR3 protein, with no DNA. This table holds some 60,000 distinct CDR3 sequences. These receptors' targets are unknown. Sequenced: naive CXCR3+ CD8+ T cells from blood. The subset: CD45RO-CCR7+CD27+CD95- naive CD8+ T cells expressing CXCR3 (TNR3+). The receptor set was obtained from a human donor in good health. Some clones in this sample may be carry-over from other donors' samples.

The gene calls are TRBV20-1 and TRBJ2-7; TCRdb gives TRBD2 as the D gene, but with no DNA this cannot be confirmed. The CDR3 consists of 18 residues. CDR1 is DFQATT, CDR2 SNEGSKA, per germline (reference sequence). Here the CDR3 reads CSARRLGLAGGYSNEQYF.

The rearrangement uses TRBV7-6 and TRBJ1-1; the D gene TCRdb calls, TRBD1, cannot be checked with no DNA. In germline, CDR1 is SGHVS, CDR2 FNYEAQ. The CDR3 covers 16 residues. The CDR3 loop is CASSAGQVGHNTEAFF.

This chain's CDR3 is CAISESRLATYNEQFF. The V call is TRBV10-3, the J call TRBJ2-1; the D gene TCRdb calls, TRBD2, cannot be checked with no DNA. Germline CDR1 and CDR2: ENHRY and SYGVKD. The CDR3 covers 16 residues.

The gene calls are TRBV20-1 and TRBJ1-5. The CDR3 has 14 residues. Germline loops: CDR1 DFQATT, CDR2 SNEGSKA (reference sequence). The CDR3 reads CSARDLEGHQPQHF.

The gene calls are TRBV7-9 and TRBJ1-2; TCRdb designates TRBD1, a call that cannot be tested without DNA. Germline values: CDR1 SEHNR, CDR2 FQNEAQ (reference sequence). CDR3 length: 11 residues. The CDR3 spells CGTGSIHGYTF.

The chain is built from TRBV29-1 and TRBJ2-1; TCRdb indicates TRBD2, and absent DNA this call remains unverified. The CDR3 is made up of 14 amino acids. Germline V CDR1 and CDR2: SQVTM, ANQGSEA. The CDR3 spells CSVVLADIYNEQFF.

This rearrangement joins TRBV7-9 to TRBJ2-7. Germline V CDR1 and CDR2: SEHNR, FQNEAQ (reference sequence). This CDR3 comprises 13 residues. CDR3 in amino acids: CASSLGHTWEQYF.

J is TRBJ2-5 and V is TRBV12-3 or TRBV12-4; the TCRdb call, TRBD1, lacks DNA for checking. The CDR3 spans 13 residues. The CDR3 sequence is CASSFRGSETQYF.

This chain's CDR3 is CASSPEGTYEQYF. This chain connects TRBV7-9 to TRBJ2-7; the TRBD2 assignment by TCRdb is unverifiable without DNA. The CDR3 sequence is 13 residues long. The germline gives CDR1 SEHNR, CDR2 FQNEAQ (reference sequence).

The V call is TRBV9, the J call TRBJ2-1; TCRdb lists TRBD2, though no DNA is available to test this call. The germline CDR1 and CDR2 sequences are SGDLS and YYNGEE. This CDR3 is built from 17 residues. CDR3 region: CASSVVGAGVSYNEQFF.

The genes are TRBV12-3 or TRBV12-4 and TRBJ2-1; checking the TCRdb D call of TRBD1 is not possible without DNA. The CDR3 is 15 residues long. The CDR3 is CASSLGQGVHNEQFF.

The rearrangement uses TRBV12-3 or TRBV12-4 and TRBJ2-5; TCRdb's D gene call, TRBD2, goes unchecked for lack of DNA. This CDR3 is 16 amino acids long. The CDR3 sequence: CASSPPAGGLGETQYF.

The chain employs TRBV21-1 and TRBJ1-1. TRBV21-1 is noted as a pseudogene. The CDR3 totals 14 residues. CDR3 loop: CASILVSTETEAFF.

The chain uses TRBV29-1 and TRBJ2-7; TCRdb reports TRBD1, a call that lacks DNA to check it against. The length of the CDR3 is 12 residues. CDR1 is SQVTM and CDR2 is ANQGSEA in the germline V gene. The CDR3 loop is CSVAPSNYEQYF.

The J gene is TRBJ2-1, the V gene TRBV12-3 or TRBV12-4; the D gene TCRdb calls, TRBD2, cannot be checked with no DNA. The CDR3 is 14 residues long. The CDR3 reads CASSFGGAYNEQFF.

This sequence joins TRBV28 and TRBJ2-7. This CDR3 region has 13 residues. Germline CDR1 is MDHEN and CDR2 is SYDVKM. Here the CDR3 reads CASSSANSYEQYF.

The chain links TRBV4-2 to TRBJ2-7. Germline values: CDR1 LGHNA, CDR2 YNFKEQ. The CDR3 spans 11 residues. The CDR3: CASSQVDEQYF.

V is TRBV19 and J is TRBJ2-3. The CDR3 loop spans 12 amino acids. The germline gives CDR1 LNHDA, CDR2 SQIVND (reference sequence). CDR3 in amino acids: CASSNLEDTQYF.

J is TRBJ2-1 and V is TRBV7-2; absent DNA, TCRdb's TRBD1 call cannot be checked. The CDR3 is 11 residues long. CDR1 and CDR2 (germline): SGHTA, FQGNSA. The CDR3 sequence: CASRGGNEQFF.

The chain is built from TRBV20-1 and TRBJ2-1; TCRdb's assignment of TRBD1 cannot be checked, as there is no DNA. Germline lookup yields CDR1 DFQATT and CDR2 SNEGSKA (reference sequence). The CDR3 runs 12 residues. CDR3 residues: CSETRGWGEQFF.

CDR3 protein: CASSPQGFPYEQYF. The rearrangement uses TRBV4-3 and TRBJ2-7; TCRdb's D gene call, TRBD1, goes unchecked for lack of DNA. Per germline, CDR1 LGHNA and CDR2 YSLEER. The CDR3 runs 14 residues.

The chain couples TRBV28 to TRBJ2-7; TCRdb returns TRBD1, unconfirmable since there is no DNA. This CDR3 has 15 amino acids. The germline V gene encodes CDR1 MDHEN and CDR2 SYDVKM. CDR3 sequence reads: CASKIPGTPYYEQYF.

The chain employs TRBV30 and TRBJ2-5. Looked up from germline, CDR1 is GTSNPN and CDR2 is SVGIG (reference sequence). The CDR3 is 14 amino acids. The CDR3 loop reads CAWSDGRRVETQYF.

CDR3: CASNTKPGTGVTGELFF. This sequence joins TRBV7-6 and TRBJ2-2; TCRdb names TRBD1, which stays unverified in the absence of DNA. Germline values: CDR1 SGHVS, CDR2 FNYEAQ. CDR3 length equals 17 residues.